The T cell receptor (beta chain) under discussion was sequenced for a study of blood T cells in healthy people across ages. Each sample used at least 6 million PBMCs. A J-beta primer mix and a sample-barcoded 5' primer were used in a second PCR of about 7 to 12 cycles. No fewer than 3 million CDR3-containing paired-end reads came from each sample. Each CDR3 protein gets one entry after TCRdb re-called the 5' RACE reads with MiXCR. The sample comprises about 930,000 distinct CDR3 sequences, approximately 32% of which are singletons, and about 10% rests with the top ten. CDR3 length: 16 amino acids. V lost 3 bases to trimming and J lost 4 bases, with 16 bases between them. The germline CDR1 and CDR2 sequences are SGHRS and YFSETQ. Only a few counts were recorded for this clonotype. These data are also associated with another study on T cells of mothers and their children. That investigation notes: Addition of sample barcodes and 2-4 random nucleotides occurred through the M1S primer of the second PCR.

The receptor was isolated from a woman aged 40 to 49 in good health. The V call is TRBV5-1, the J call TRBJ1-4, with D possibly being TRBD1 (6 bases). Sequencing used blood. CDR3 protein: CASSSQRGGVNEKLFF. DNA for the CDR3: TGCGCCAGCAGCTCCCAAAGGGGGGGCGTTAATGAAAAACTGTTTTTT.